This entry concerns a single T cell receptor (beta chain). Only in-frame clones appear in the TCRdb table, and some are missing; sequencing was by immunoSEQ multiplex PCR. This table has about 200,000 clones, approximately 80% appearing once. The data stem from a study of blood T cell repertoires in COVID-19. V lost 0 bases and J lost 5; bases outside the gene matches: 3. This CDR3 has 15 residues. Germline CDR1 MNHNY, CDR2 SVGAGI (reference sequence). The TCR was taken from a man between 60 and 75 years old with acute or convalescent COVID-19. Sequenced sample: peripheral blood. This chain connects TRBV6-6 to TRBJ2-1; 8 nucleotides align to TRBD1. CDR3 sequence: CASSYSGQVNNEQFF. The CDR3 DNA follows: TGTGCCAGCAGTTACTCGGGACAGGTTAACAATGAGCAGTTCTTC.